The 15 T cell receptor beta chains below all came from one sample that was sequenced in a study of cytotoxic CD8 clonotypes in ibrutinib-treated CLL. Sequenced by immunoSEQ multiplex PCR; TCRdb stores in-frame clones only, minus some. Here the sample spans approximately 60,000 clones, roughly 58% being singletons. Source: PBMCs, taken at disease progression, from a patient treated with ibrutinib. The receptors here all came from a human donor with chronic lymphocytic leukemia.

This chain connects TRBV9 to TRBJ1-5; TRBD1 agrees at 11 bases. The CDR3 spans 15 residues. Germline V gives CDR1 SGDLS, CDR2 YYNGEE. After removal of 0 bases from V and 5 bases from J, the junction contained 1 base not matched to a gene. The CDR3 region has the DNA TGTGCCAGCAGCGTAGCGGGACAGGGGGATCAGCCCCAGCATTTT. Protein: CASSVAGQGDQPQHF.

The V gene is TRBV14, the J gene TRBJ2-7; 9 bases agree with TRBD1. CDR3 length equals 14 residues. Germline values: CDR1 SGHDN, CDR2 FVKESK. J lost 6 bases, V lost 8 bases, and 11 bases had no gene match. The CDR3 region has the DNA TGTGCCAGCTCCATTGGACAGGGGAGAGCCGAGCAGTACTTC. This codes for CASSIGQGRAEQYF. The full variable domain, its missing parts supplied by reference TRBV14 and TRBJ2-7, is EAGVTQFPSHSVIEKGQTVTLRCDPISGHDNLYWYRRVMGKEIKFLLHFVKESKQDESGMPNNRFLAERTGGTYSTLKVQPAELEDSGVYFCASSIGQGRAEQYFGPGTRLTVT.

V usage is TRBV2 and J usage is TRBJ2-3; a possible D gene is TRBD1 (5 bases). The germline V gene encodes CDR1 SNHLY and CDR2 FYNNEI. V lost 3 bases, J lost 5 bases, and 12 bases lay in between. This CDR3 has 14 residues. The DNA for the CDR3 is TGTGCCAGCAGTGAGACAGCCTCTGGAGATACGCAGTATTTT. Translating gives CASSETASGDTQYF.

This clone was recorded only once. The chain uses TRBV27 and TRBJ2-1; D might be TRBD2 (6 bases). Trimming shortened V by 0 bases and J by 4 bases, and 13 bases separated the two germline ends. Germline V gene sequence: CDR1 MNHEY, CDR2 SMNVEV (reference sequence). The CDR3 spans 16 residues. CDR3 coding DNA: TGTGCCAGCAGTTTATCGGAGACTAGTCGATACAATGAGCAGTTCTTC. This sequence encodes CASSLSETSRYNEQFF.

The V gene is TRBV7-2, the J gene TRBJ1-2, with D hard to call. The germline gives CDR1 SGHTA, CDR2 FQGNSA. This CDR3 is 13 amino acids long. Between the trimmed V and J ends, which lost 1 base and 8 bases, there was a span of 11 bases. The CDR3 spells CASSLEPIKGYTF. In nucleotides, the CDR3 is TGTGCCAGCAGCTTAGAGCCGATAAAAGGCTACACCTTC.

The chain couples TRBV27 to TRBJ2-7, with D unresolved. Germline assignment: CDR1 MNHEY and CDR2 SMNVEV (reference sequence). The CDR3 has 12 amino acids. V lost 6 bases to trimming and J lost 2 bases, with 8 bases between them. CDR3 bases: TGTGCCAGCAGGACTGGAACCTACGAGCAGTACTTC. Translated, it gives CASRTGTYEQYF.

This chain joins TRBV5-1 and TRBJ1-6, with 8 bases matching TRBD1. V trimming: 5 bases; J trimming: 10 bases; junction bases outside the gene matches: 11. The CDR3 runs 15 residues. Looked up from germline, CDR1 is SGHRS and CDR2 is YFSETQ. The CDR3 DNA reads TGCGCCAGCAGGGGACAGGAGTCAACCCGATCACCCCTCCACTTT. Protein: CASRGQESTRSPLHF.

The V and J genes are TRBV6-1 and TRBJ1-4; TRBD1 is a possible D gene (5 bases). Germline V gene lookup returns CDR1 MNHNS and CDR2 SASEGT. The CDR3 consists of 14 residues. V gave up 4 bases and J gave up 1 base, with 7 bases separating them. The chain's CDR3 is CASSVTGTNEKLFF. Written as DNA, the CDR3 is TGTGCCAGCAGTGTCACAGGAACTAATGAAAAACTGTTTTTT.

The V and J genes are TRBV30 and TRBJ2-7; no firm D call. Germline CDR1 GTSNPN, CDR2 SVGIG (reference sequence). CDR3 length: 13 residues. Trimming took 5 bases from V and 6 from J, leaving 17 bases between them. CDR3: CAWAPGPAGEQYF. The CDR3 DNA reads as TGTGCCTGGGCCCCGGGTCCAGCCGGCGAGCAGTACTTC.

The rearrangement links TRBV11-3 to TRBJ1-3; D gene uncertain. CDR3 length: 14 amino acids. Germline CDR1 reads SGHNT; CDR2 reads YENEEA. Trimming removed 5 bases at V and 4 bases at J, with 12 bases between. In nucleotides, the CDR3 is TGTGCCAGCAGCCTCGGGCAGGCGGGAAACACCATATATTTT. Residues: CASSLGQAGNTIYF.

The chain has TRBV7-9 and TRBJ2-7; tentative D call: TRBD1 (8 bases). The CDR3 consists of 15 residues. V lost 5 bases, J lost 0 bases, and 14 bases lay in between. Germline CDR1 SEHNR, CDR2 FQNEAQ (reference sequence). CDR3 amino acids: CASSRGDRSSYEQYF. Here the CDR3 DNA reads TGTGCCAGCAGCCGGGGGGACAGGAGCTCCTACGAGCAGTACTTC. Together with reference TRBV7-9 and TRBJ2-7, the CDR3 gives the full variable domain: DTGVSQNPRHKITKRGQNVTFRCDPISEHNRLYWYRQTLGQGPEFLTYFQNEAQLEKSRLLSDRFSAERPKGSFSTLEIQRTEQGDSAMYLCASSRGDRSSYEQYFGPGTRLTVT.

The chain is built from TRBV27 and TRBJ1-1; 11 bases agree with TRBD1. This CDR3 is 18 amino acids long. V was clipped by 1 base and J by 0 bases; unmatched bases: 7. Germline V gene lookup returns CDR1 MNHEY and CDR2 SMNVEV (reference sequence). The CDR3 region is CASSLYGTGGLMNTEAFF. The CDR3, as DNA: TGTGCCAGCAGTTTATACGGGACAGGGGGATTAATGAACACTGAAGCTTTCTTT.

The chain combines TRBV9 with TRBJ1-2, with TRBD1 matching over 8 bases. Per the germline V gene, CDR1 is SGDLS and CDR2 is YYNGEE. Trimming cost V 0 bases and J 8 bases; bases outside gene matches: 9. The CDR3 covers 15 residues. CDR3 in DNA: TGTGCCAGCAGCGTAGTGATGTGGGACAGGCGCGGCTACACCTTC. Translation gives CASSVVMWDRRGYTF.

As DNA, the CDR3 is TGTGCCAGCAGTCCCTCGGACAGGGAAGGATATGGCTACACCTTC. It translates to CASSPSDREGYGYTF. The gene calls are TRBV28 and TRBJ1-2, with TRBD1 identical over 8 bases. Looked up from germline, CDR1 is MDHEN and CDR2 is SYDVKM. The trim removed 5 bases at V and 5 bases at J, leaving 10 bases unmatched. The CDR3 is made up of 15 amino acids.

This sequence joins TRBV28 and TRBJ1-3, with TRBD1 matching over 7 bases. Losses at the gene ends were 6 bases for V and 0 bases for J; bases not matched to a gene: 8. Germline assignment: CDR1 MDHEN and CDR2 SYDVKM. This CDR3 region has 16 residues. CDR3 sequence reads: CASRATGFSSGNTIYF. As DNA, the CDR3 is TGTGCCAGCAGGGCGACAGGGTTCAGCTCTGGAAACACCATATATTTT.